These T cell receptor beta chains were read from a single sample in a study of breast tumors, draining lymph nodes, adjacent tissues. TCRdb re-called the multiplex PCR reads with MiXCR, one entry per CDR3 protein. Of about 180,000 distinct CDR3 sequences in the sample, about 33% were seen once. The sample consisted of axillary lymph node tissue. Source of these receptors: a female donor with breast cancer. Some clones in this sample may be carry-over from other donors' samples. The CDR3 runs from the conserved cysteine through the conserved F or W. Fields, in order: J gene, V gene, D gene, clone size, CDR3 DNA, CDR3 protein. D genes are given only for firm matches. Not every row has a clone size; where given, it reads once, few, many or a size class.

>TRBJ2-7|TRBV20-1|-|-
TGCAGCGCTAGAGACCTATCCCGGGGATCCTACGGGCAGTACTTC
CSARDLSRGSYGQYF
>TRBJ1-6|TRBV5-7|-|-
TGTGCCAGCACCTCCCCGGCACAGGGAAGCGACTATAATTCACCCCTCCACTTT
CASTSPAQGSDYNSPLHF
>TRBJ1-1|TRBV15|-|few
TGTGCCACCAAGGATCGGGCTGAAGCTTTCTTT
CATKDRAEAFF
>TRBJ2-1|TRBV12-3/TRBV12-4|-|many
TGTGCCAGCAGTTCACGACAGGGAGGCAAGCAGAATGAGCAGTTCTTC
CASSSRQGGKQNEQFF
>TRBJ1-6|TRBV13|-|many
TGTGCCAGCAGCTTCGGGACCTCCTATAATTCACCCCTCCACTTT
CASSFGTSYNSPLHF
>TRBJ2-6|TRBV28|-|-
TGTGCCAGCAGTTTGCTCAACTCTGGGGCCAACGTCCTGACTTTC
CASSLLNSGANVLTF
>TRBJ1-5|TRBV5-1|-|few
TGCGCCAGCAGCTTTTTGGGGGGCAGTCACCCCCAGCATTTT
CASSFLGGSHPQHF
>TRBJ1-5|TRBV18|TRBD1|-
TGTGCCAGCTCGGGGACAGATAATCAGCCCCAGCATTTT
CASSGTDNQPQHF
>TRBJ2-1|TRBV9|TRBD2|-
TGTGCCAGCAGTAGGGGGAGCGGGAGGGAAAGAAATGAGCAGTTCTTC
CASSRGSGRERNEQFF
>TRBJ2-7|TRBV20-1|TRBD1|many
TGCAGTGCTACAAAGACAGGGTCTCCCTCCTACGAGCAGTACTTC
CSATKTGSPSYEQYF
>TRBJ2-7|TRBV13|-|many
TGTGCCAGCAGCTTAAAGGCGTCGACGGACGAGCAGTACTTC
CASSLKASTDEQYF
>TRBJ1-1|TRBV6-5|-|-
TGTGCCAGCAGTTACCGTAGAGAGCACACTGAAGCTTTCTTT
CASSYRREHTEAFF
>TRBJ1-4|TRBV3-1|TRBD1|many
TGTGCCAGCAGCCAAGTAACAGGGGAGAAACTGTTTTTT
CASSQVTGEKLFF
>TRBJ2-5|TRBV7-6|TRBD1|once
TGTGCCAGCAGCTTAGCCGGCCAGGGACAGGGAGGGGAGACCCAGTACTTC
CASSLAGQGQGGETQYF
>TRBJ1-5|TRBV19|-|many
TGTGCCAGTAGTACAACGATTACAAGCAATCAGCCCCAGCATTTT
CASSTTITSNQPQHF
>TRBJ1-1|TRBV10-2|-|-
TGCGCCAGCAGTGGGGGGCGAAACACTGAAGCTTTCTTT
CASSGGRNTEAFF
>TRBJ1-2|TRBV10-3|-|many
TGTGCCATCAGCGATGGACGGAACTATGGCTACACCTTC
CAISDGRNYGYTF
>TRBJ2-1|TRBV11-2|-|many
TGTGCCAGCAGCTTAGTGCGGGGCTCCTACAATGAGCAGTTCTTC
CASSLVRGSYNEQFF
>TRBJ1-6|TRBV11-2|-|once
TGTGCCAGCAGCGAACCGAATTCACCCCTCCACTTT
CASSEPNSPLHF
>TRBJ1-2|TRBV29-1|TRBD1|once
TGCAGCGTAGACCGGGACAGGGCAAGGTGTGGCTACACCTTC
CSVDRDRARCGYTF
>TRBJ1-2|TRBV15|-|many
TGTGCCACCAGCAGGGCAAGGACAGATGGCTACACCTTC
CATSRARTDGYTF
>TRBJ2-1|TRBV19|TRBD2|-
TGTGCCAGTAGTATTTCGAGTAGCGGGATGAATGAGCAGTTCTTC
CASSISSSGMNEQFF
>TRBJ1-1|TRBV12-3/TRBV12-4|-|many
TGTGCCAGCAGTTTGGGACGCATGAACACTGAAGCTTTCTTT
CASSLGRMNTEAFF
>TRBJ2-7|TRBV27|-|-
TGTGCCAGCAGTTTACAGGGCTTCTCCTACGAGCAGTACTTC
CASSLQGFSYEQYF
>TRBJ1-2|TRBV5-5|TRBD1|-
TGTGCCAGCAGCTGTACTGACAGGGGGCTACCCCCAGGCTACACCTTC
CASSCTDRGLPPGYTF
>TRBJ1-6|TRBV3-1|-|many
TGTGCCAGCAGCGCGACAGAGGTGGGTAGTTCACCCCTCCACTTT
CASSATEVGSSPLHF
>TRBJ2-7|TRBV9|TRBD2|many
TGTGCCAGCAGCGAGGGGCTAACGGGGAGGGTAGGCTACGAGCAGTACTTC
CASSEGLTGRVGYEQYF
>TRBJ2-7|TRBV30|-|many
TGTGCCTGGGGCAGGGACGAGCAGTACTTC
CAWGRDEQYF
>TRBJ2-1|TRBV27|TRBD1|few
TGTGCCAGCAGTTACGGGACAGGGGGCTATGAGCAGTTCTTC
CASSYGTGGYEQFF
>TRBJ2-1|TRBV11-3|TRBD2|few
TGTGCCAGCAGCAAAAGTTATAGCGGGAGCTCCTACAATGAGCAGTTCTTC
CASSKSYSGSSYNEQFF
>TRBJ2-1|TRBV7-3|TRBD2|many
TGTGCCAGCAGCTTAGGCGGGGGTGTTCGCAATGAGCAGTTCTTC
CASSLGGGVRNEQFF
>TRBJ1-5|TRBV7-3|TRBD1|-
TGTGCCAGCAGCTCCGGACAGGAAGAGACCCAGCATTTT
CASSSGQEETQHF
>TRBJ2-2|TRBV3-1|TRBD2|many
TGTGCCAGCAGCCAAGCTAGCGGGGGGAACACCGGGGAGCTGTTTTTT
CASSQASGGNTGELFF
>TRBJ2-3|TRBV7-6|-|many
TGTGCCAGCAGCTTAGCAGGGCAGGGATTAGATACGCAGTATTTT
CASSLAGQGLDTQYF
>TRBJ2-4|TRBV19|-|few
TGTGCCAGTAGCCTCAAGAGCCTCAAAAACATTCAGTACTTC
CASSLKSLKNIQYF
>TRBJ2-6|TRBV6-6|-|many
TGTGCCAGCAGAAGACCCTGGCACTCTGGGGCCAACGTCCTGACTTTC
CASRRPWHSGANVLTF
>TRBJ2-1|TRBV20-1|-|-
TGCAGTGCTAGAGCCGGAGGGAGTTACAATGAGCAGTTCTTC
CSARAGGSYNEQFF
>TRBJ2-5|TRBV9|TRBD2|many
TGTGCCAGCAGCTCACTAGCGGGAGGGCCAGAGACCCAGTACTTC
CASSSLAGGPETQYF
>TRBJ2-7|TRBV6-1|TRBD2|many
TGTGCCAGCACCAAAGAACCGGGACTAACGTCCTACGAGCAGTACTTC
CASTKEPGLTSYEQYF
>TRBJ2-5|TRBV11-1|-|once
TGTGCCAGCAGCTTTCGAGGGGAGAAAATACAAGAGACCCAGTACTTC
CASSFRGEKIQETQYF
>TRBJ2-1|TRBV9|-|many
TGTGCCAGCAGCGTAGAAGGCAATGAGCAGTTCTTC
CASSVEGNEQFF
>TRBJ1-2|TRBV11-2|-|many
TGTGCCAGCAGCTTAGGATACAACAACTATGGCTACACCTTC
CASSLGYNNYGYTF